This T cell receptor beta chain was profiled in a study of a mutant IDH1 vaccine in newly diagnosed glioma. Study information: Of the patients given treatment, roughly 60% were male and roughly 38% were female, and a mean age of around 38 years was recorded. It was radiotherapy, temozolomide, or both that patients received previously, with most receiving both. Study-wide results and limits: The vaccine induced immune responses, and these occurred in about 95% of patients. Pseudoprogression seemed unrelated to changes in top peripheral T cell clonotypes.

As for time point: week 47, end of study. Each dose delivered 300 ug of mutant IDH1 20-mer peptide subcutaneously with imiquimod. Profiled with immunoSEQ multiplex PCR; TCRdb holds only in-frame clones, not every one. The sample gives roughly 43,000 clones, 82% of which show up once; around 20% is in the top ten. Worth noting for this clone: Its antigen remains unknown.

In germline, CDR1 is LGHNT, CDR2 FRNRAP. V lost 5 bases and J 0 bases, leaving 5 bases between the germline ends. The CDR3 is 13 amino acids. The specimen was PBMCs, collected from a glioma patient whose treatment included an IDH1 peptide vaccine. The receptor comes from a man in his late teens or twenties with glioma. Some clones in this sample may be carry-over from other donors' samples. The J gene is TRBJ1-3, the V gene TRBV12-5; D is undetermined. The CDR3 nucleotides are TGTGCTAGTGGTCAAGGCTCTGGAAACACCATATATTTT. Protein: CASGQGSGNTIYF.